A selection of T cell receptor beta chains follows, all from one sample in a study of blood T cell repertoires in COVID-19. The assay was immunoSEQ multiplex PCR, and TCRdb's table has in-frame clones only and misses some. The table includes around 230,000 clones, approximately 89% detected once. Sample: PBMCs or T cells enriched from blood (not recorded which). The receptors were gathered from a woman aged 40 to 50 with acute COVID-19. Each CDR3 is given with its conserved first and last residue. The D gene is left open where the match is weak. Not all rows give a size; the values are once, few, many and, for expanded clones, a class.

d_call: .
j_call: TRBJ2-2
v_call: TRBV11-3
clone_size: .
cdr3_nt: TGTGCCAGCAGCTTAACCTACGGGGAGCTGTTTTTT
cdr3_aa: CASSLTYGELFF

d_call: TRBD1
j_call: TRBJ1-6
v_call: TRBV2
clone_size: .
cdr3_nt: TGTGCCAGCAGGTGGGACAGGGGGATGGTTAATTCACCCCTCCACTTT
cdr3_aa: CASRWDRGMVNSPLHF

d_call: TRBD1
j_call: TRBJ1-1
v_call: TRBV10-3
clone_size: .
cdr3_nt: TGTGCCATCAGAGGACAGGGTGAGGGCACTGAAGCTTTCTTT
cdr3_aa: CAIRGQGEGTEAFF

d_call: TRBD1
j_call: TRBJ1-2
v_call: TRBV5-4
clone_size: .
cdr3_nt: TGTGCCAGCAGCTTGGCCCAGGGGGCGAGCTACACCTTC
cdr3_aa: CASSLAQGASYTF

d_call: .
j_call: TRBJ1-1
v_call: TRBV7-8
clone_size: .
cdr3_nt: TGTGCCAGCAGCTTAGTCTTACAGGCAGGGAGGCAGGTTGGAGCTTTCTTT
cdr3_aa: CASSLVLQAGRQVGAFF

d_call: TRBD1
j_call: TRBJ1-2
v_call: TRBV30
clone_size: .
cdr3_nt: TGTGCCTGGAGTCTCGGGCCGACGGGACAGGTGGTCTATGGCTACACCTTC
cdr3_aa: CAWSLGPTGQVVYGYTF

d_call: .
j_call: TRBJ1-4
v_call: TRBV15
clone_size: .
cdr3_nt: TGTGCCACCAGCCCGAGGGGGGGGCCGGGTGAAAAACTGTTTTTT
cdr3_aa: CATSPRGGPGEKLFF

d_call: .
j_call: TRBJ1-1
v_call: TRBV11-3
clone_size: .
cdr3_nt: TGTGCCAGCAGCTTCGGAGGGAGGGGTAGCTCCGCTTTCTTT
cdr3_aa: CASSFGGRGSSAFF

d_call: .
j_call: TRBJ2-1
v_call: TRBV5-8
clone_size: .
cdr3_nt: TGTGCCAGCAGCCCCTCGGGGGTTGGCTATGAGCAGTTCTTC
cdr3_aa: CASSPSGVGYEQFF

d_call: TRBD1
j_call: TRBJ1-1
v_call: TRBV2
clone_size: .
cdr3_nt: TGTGCCAGCAGTGTGCAGGGGGCGAAGAACACTGAAGCTTTCTTT
cdr3_aa: CASSVQGAKNTEAFF

d_call: TRBD1
j_call: TRBJ1-5
v_call: TRBV2
clone_size: .
cdr3_nt: TGTGCCAGCAGTGAAAGGACAGGGGTTTCTCAGCCCCAGCATTTT
cdr3_aa: CASSERTGVSQPQHF

d_call: TRBD1
j_call: TRBJ1-2
v_call: TRBV5-1
clone_size: .
cdr3_nt: TGCGCCAGCAGCTTGGGTCTGGGACAGGGGGCAGGCTATGGCTACACCTTC
cdr3_aa: CASSLGLGQGAGYGYTF

d_call: TRBD1
j_call: TRBJ2-5
v_call: TRBV7-2
clone_size: .
cdr3_nt: TGTGCCAGCAGCTTAGGGACAGGGGATGGAGAGACCCAGTACTTC
cdr3_aa: CASSLGTGDGETQYF

d_call: TRBD2
j_call: TRBJ2-3
v_call: TRBV5-1
clone_size: .
cdr3_nt: TGCGCCAGCAGCCCCGGGAGGACAGATACGCAGTATTTT
cdr3_aa: CASSPGRTDTQYF

d_call: .
j_call: TRBJ2-1
v_call: TRBV29-1
clone_size: once
cdr3_nt: TGCAGCGGAGCACGTACGCGATGGAATGAGCAGTTCTTC
cdr3_aa: CSGARTRWNEQFF

d_call: .
j_call: TRBJ1-5
v_call: TRBV7-9
clone_size: .
cdr3_nt: TGTGCCAGCAGCTTAGCGGGGGGGAACAATCAGCCCCAGCATTTT
cdr3_aa: CASSLAGGNNQPQHF

d_call: .
j_call: TRBJ2-6
v_call: TRBV5-4
clone_size: .
cdr3_nt: TGTGCCAGCAGCTTTCCCCTCTTTGAGGACTTTAGCGTCCTGACTTTC
cdr3_aa: CASSFPLFEDFSVLTF

d_call: .
j_call: TRBJ2-7
v_call: TRBV5-6
clone_size: .
cdr3_nt: TGTGCCAGCAGCTTGCGAGGGATCGAGCAGTACTTC
cdr3_aa: CASSLRGIEQYF

d_call: .
j_call: TRBJ2-5
v_call: TRBV11-2
clone_size: .
cdr3_nt: TGTGCCAGCAGCCCCTGGACAAGTGAGACCCAGTACTTC
cdr3_aa: CASSPWTSETQYF

d_call: TRBD1
j_call: TRBJ1-6
v_call: TRBV9
clone_size: once
cdr3_nt: TGTGCCAGCAGCGTCACCGGGACAGGGGGATCTTCACCCCTCCACTTT
cdr3_aa: CASSVTGTGGSSPLHF

d_call: .
j_call: TRBJ2-1
v_call: TRBV18
clone_size: .
cdr3_nt: TGTGCCAGCTCACCGTCTTCCTCGACAGTACAGTTCTTC
cdr3_aa: CASSPSSSTVQFF

d_call: TRBD2
j_call: TRBJ2-3
v_call: TRBV7-2
clone_size: .
cdr3_nt: TGTGCCAGCACCTTCCAACCGGGACTAGTTCGAGATACGCAGTATTTT
cdr3_aa: CASTFQPGLVRDTQYF

d_call: TRBD1
j_call: TRBJ1-2
v_call: TRBV7-9
clone_size: .
cdr3_nt: TGTGCCAGCAGTCAAAGCCTGGGACAGGGGGTAAATGGCTACACCTTC
cdr3_aa: CASSQSLGQGVNGYTF

d_call: TRBD1
j_call: TRBJ1-5
v_call: TRBV7-2
clone_size: .
cdr3_nt: TGTGCCAGCAGCCCAAGACAGGGGATAAATCAGCCCCAGCATTTT
cdr3_aa: CASSPRQGINQPQHF

d_call: TRBD2
j_call: TRBJ2-2
v_call: TRBV7-2
clone_size: .
cdr3_nt: TGTGCCAGCAGCTCGACTAGCGGGGGCCCCGGGGAGCTGTTTTTT
cdr3_aa: CASSSTSGGPGELFF

d_call: .
j_call: TRBJ1-2
v_call: TRBV6-5
clone_size: .
cdr3_nt: TGTGCCAGCACCGGAGAGTTTTATGGCTACACCTTC
cdr3_aa: CASTGEFYGYTF

d_call: TRBD2
j_call: TRBJ2-1
v_call: TRBV10-1
clone_size: .
cdr3_nt: TGCGCCAGCAGTCCCCGGGCGGGGGTCTCCTACAATGAGCAGTTCTTC
cdr3_aa: CASSPRAGVSYNEQFF

d_call: TRBD1
j_call: TRBJ1-2
v_call: TRBV7-9
clone_size: .
cdr3_nt: TGTGCCAGCAGCCCCGGACAGGGGGCGAAGGATGGCTACACCTTC
cdr3_aa: CASSPGQGAKDGYTF

d_call: TRBD2
j_call: TRBJ2-1
v_call: TRBV7-2
clone_size: .
cdr3_nt: TGTGCCAGCAGTTTTAGCGGGCAGGGTGATCAATTCTTC
cdr3_aa: CASSFSGQGDQFF

d_call: .
j_call: TRBJ2-3
v_call: TRBV5-1
clone_size: .
cdr3_nt: TGCGCCAGCAAGGGGAGGGGGGGCCTAACAGATACGCAGTATTTT
cdr3_aa: CASKGRGGLTDTQYF

d_call: TRBD1
j_call: TRBJ2-7
v_call: TRBV10-3
clone_size: .
cdr3_nt: TGTGCCATCAGCCCCTCGGGACAGGGGGCCTACGAGCAGTACTTC
cdr3_aa: CAISPSGQGAYEQYF

d_call: .
j_call: TRBJ1-1
v_call: TRBV6-2/TRBV6-3
clone_size: .
cdr3_nt: TGTGCCAGCAGTTACTGGGGGGTTCATAACACTGAAGCTTTCTTT
cdr3_aa: CASSYWGVHNTEAFF